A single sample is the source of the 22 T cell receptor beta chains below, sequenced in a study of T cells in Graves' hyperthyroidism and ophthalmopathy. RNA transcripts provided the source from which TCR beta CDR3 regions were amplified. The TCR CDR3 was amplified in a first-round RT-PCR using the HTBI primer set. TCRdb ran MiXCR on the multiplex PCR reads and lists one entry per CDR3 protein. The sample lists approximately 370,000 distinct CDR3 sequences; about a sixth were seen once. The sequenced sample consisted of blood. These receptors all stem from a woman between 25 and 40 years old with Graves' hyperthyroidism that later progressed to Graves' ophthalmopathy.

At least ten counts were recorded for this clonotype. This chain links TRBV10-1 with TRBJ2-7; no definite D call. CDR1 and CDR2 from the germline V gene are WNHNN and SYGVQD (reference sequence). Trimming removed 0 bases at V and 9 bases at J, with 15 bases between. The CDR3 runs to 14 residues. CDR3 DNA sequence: TGCGCCAGCAGTGAGTCTTTGCCTTTCGTCGTGCAGTACTTC. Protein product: CASSESLPFVVQYF.

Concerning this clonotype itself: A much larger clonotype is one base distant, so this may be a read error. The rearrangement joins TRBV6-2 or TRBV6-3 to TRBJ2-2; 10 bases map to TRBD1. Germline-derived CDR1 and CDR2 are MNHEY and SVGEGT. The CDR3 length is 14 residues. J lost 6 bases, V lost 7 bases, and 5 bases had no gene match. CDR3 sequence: CASNQGQGSGELFF. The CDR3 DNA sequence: TGTGCCAGCAATCAGGGACAGGGGTCCGGGGAGCTGTTTTTT.

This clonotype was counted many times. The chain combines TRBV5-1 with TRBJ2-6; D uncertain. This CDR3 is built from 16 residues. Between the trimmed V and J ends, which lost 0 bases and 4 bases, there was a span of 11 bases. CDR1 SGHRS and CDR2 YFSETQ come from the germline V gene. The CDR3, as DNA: TGCGCCAGCAGCTTGGTTCAGGCCGGAGGGGCCAACGTCCTGACTTTC. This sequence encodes CASSLVQAGGANVLTF.

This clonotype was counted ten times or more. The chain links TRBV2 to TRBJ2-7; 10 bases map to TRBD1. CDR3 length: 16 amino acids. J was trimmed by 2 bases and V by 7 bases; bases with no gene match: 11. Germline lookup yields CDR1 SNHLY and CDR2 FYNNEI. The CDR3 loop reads CASTVTPGQGAYEQYF. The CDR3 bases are TGTGCCAGCACTGTAACCCCAGGACAGGGGGCCTACGAGCAGTACTTC. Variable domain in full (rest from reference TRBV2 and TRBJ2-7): EPEVTQTPSHQVTQMGQEVILRCVPISNHLYFYWYRQILGQKVEFLVSFYNNEISEKSEIFDDQFSVERPDGSNFTLKIRSTKLEDSAMYFCASTVTPGQGAYEQYFGPGTRLTVT.

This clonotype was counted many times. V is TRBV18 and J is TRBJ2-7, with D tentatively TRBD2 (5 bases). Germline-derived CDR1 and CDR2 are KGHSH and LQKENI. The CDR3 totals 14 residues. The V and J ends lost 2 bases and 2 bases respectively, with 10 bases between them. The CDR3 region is CASSPRGPPYEQYF. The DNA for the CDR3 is TGTGCCAGCTCACCAAGAGGGCCACCCTACGAGCAGTACTTC.

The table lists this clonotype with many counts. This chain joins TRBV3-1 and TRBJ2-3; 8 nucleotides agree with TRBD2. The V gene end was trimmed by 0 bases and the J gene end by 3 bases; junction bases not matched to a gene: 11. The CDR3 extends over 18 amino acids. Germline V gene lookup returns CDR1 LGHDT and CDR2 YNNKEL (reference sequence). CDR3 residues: CASSQESAGVAGTDTQYF. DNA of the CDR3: TGTGCCAGCAGCCAAGAATCAGCGGGAGTAGCGGGGACAGATACGCAGTATTTT.

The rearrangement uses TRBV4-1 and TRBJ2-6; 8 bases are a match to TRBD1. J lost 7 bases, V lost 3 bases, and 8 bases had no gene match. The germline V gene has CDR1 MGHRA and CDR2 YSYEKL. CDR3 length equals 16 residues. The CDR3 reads CASSHGRGPHANVLTF. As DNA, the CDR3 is TGCGCCAGCAGCCATGGCAGGGGGCCTCATGCCAACGTCCTGACTTTC.

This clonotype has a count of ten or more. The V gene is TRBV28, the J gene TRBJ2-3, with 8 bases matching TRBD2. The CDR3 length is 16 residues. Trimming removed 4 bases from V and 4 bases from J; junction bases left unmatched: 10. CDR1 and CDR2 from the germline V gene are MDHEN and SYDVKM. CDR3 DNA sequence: TGTGCCAGCAGTTGGGGACCGGGACTAGAGGCAGATACGCAGTATTTT. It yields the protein CASSWGPGLEADTQYF.

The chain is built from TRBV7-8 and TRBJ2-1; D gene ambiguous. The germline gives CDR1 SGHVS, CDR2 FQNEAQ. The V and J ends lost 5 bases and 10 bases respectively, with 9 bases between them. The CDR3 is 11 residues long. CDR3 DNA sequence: TGTGCCAGCAGCCCCGATATGGAGCAGTTCTTC. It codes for CASSPDMEQFF.

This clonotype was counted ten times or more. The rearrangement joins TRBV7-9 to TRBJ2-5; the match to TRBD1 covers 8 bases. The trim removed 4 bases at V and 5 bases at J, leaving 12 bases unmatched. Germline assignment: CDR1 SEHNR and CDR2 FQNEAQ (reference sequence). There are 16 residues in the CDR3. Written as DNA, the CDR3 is TGTGCCAGCAGCTCGGGAGACAGGGGCGGCTTTGAGACCCAGTACTTC. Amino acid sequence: CASSSGDRGGFETQYF.

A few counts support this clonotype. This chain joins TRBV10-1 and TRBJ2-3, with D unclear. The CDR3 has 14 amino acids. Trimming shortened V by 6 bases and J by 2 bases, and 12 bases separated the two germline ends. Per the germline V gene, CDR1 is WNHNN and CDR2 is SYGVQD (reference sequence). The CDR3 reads CASSEKGPTDTQYF. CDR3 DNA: TGCGCCAGCAGCGAGAAAGGACCCACAGATACGCAGTATTTT.

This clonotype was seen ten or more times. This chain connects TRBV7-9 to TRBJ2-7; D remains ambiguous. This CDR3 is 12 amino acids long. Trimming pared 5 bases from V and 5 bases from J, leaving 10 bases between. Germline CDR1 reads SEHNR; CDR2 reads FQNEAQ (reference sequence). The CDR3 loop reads CASSLVQDEQYF. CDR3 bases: TGTGCCAGCAGCCTGGTCCAGGACGAGCAGTACTTC.

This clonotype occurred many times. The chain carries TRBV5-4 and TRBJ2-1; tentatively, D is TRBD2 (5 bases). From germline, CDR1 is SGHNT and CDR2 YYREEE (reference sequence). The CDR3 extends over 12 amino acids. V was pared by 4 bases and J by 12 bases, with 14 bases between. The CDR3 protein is CASSKDSLRQFF. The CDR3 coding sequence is TGTGCCAGCAGCAAGGACTCTTTAAGGCAGTTCTTC.

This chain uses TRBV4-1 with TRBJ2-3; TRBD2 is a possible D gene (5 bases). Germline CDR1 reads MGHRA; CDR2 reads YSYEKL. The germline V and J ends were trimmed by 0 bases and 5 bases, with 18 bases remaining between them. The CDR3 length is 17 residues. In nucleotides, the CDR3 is TGCGCCAGCAGCCAAGATCTTTATTCGGACCGGGAAGATACGCAGTATTTT. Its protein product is CASSQDLYSDREDTQYF.

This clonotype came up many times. The CDR3 reads CASSQGGEKLFF. The CDR3 DNA reads as TGTGCCAGCAGCCAAGGAGGGGAAAAACTGTTTTTT. This chain uses TRBV16 with TRBJ1-4; D is unresolved. The CDR3 loop spans 12 amino acids. Trimming removed 2 bases from V and 8 bases from J, with 6 bases in between. The germline V gene encodes CDR1 KGHSY and CDR2 FQNENV.

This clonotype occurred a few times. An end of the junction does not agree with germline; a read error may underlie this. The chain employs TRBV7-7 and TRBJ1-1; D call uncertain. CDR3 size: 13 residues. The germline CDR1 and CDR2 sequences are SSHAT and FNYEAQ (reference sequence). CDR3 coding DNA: TGTGCTAGCAGTATAGACAAGAACACTGAAGCTTTCTTT. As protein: CASSIDKNTEAFF.

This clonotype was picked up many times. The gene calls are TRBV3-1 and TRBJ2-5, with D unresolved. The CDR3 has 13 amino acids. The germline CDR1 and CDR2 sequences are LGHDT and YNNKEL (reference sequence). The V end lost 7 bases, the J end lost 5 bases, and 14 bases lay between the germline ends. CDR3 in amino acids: CASNAPSQETQYF. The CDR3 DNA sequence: TGTGCCAGCAACGCACCATCCCAGGAGACCCAGTACTTC.

CDR3: CASSWEGPITDTQYF. The CDR3 DNA follows: TGTGCCAGCAGCTGGGAGGGGCCGATCACAGATACGCAGTATTTT. V gene TRBV11-2 combines with J gene TRBJ2-3; the match to TRBD2 covers 7 bases. Trimming cost V 4 bases and J 2 bases; bases outside gene matches: 6. CDR3 length: 15 residues. Germline CDR1 reads SGHAT; CDR2 reads FQNNGV.

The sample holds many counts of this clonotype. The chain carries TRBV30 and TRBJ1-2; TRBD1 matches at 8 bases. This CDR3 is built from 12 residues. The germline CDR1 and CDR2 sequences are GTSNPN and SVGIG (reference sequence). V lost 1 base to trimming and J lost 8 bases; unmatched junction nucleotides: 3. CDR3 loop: CAWSGGQEGYTF. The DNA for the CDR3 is TGTGCCTGGAGTGGGGGACAGGAGGGCTACACCTTC.

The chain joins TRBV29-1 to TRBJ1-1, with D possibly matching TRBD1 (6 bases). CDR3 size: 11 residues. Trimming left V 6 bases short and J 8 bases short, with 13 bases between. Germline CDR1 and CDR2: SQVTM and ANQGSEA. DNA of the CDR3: TGCAGCGTCCTCAGGGGTACAGAAGCTTTCTTT. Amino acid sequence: CSVLRGTEAFF.

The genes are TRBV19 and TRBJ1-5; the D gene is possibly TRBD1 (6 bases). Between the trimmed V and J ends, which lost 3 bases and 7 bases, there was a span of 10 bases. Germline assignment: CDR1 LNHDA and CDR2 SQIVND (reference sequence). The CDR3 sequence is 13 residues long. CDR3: CASSIAGDQPQHF. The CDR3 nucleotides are TGTGCCAGTAGTATCGCAGGGGACCAGCCCCAGCATTTT.

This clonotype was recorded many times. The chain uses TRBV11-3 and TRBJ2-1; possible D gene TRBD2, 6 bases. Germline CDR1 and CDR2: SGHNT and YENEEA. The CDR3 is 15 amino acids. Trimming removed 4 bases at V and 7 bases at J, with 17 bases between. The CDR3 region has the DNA TGTGCCAGCAGCTCCCGGGGGTCCTACACGAATGAGCAGTTCTTC. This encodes CASSSRGSYTNEQFF.